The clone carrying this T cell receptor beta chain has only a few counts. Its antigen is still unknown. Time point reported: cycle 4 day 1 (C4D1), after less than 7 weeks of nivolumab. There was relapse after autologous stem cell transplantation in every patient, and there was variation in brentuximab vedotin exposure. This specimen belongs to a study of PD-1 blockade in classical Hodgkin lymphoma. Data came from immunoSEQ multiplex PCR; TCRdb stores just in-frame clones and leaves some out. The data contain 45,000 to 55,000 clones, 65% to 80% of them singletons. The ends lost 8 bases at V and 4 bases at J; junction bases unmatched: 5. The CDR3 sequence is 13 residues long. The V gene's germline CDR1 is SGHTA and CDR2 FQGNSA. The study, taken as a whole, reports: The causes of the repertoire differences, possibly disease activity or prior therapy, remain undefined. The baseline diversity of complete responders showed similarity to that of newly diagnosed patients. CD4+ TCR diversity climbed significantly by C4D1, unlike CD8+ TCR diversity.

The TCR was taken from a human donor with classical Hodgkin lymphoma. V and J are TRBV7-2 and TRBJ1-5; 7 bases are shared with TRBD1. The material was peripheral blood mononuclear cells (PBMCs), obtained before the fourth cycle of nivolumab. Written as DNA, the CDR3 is TGTGCCAGCTCCGACAGGGTGAATCAGCCCCAGCATTTT. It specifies CASSDRVNQPQHF.